One and the same sample provided the 15 T cell receptor beta chains below, sequenced in a study of T cell responses to AZD1222 COVID-19 vaccine. Clones were sequenced by immunoSEQ multiplex PCR, and TCRdb holds only the in-frame ones, with some missing. This table holds approximately 110,000 clones, around 88% found once. Sample: peripheral blood, taken on day 0 of AZD1222 vaccination. The receptors were sampled from an adult in good health.

This chain joins TRBV7-2 and TRBJ1-2; maybe TRBD1 (5 bases). CDR1 SGHTA and CDR2 FQGNSA come from the germline V gene. With 7 bases removed from V and 7 bases from J, the gap between germline ends came to 22 bases. The CDR3 loop spans 15 amino acids. CDR3 protein: CASTFEGPLLIGYTF. In nucleotides, the CDR3 is TGTGCCAGCACCTTCGAGGGACCCCTGCTCATTGGCTACACCTTC.

This clone was counted once. This chain links TRBV11-2 with TRBJ1-5, with D hard to call. CDR3 length: 13 amino acids. The V end lost 1 base, the J end lost 4 bases, and 5 bases lay between the germline ends. From germline, CDR1 is SGHAT and CDR2 FQNNGV. The CDR3 sequence is CASSLGFNQPQHF. CDR3 in DNA: TGTGCCAGCAGCTTAGGGTTTAATCAGCCCCAGCATTTT.

The chain couples TRBV28 to TRBJ1-5, with D perhaps matching TRBD1 (6 bases). Germline assignment: CDR1 MDHEN and CDR2 SYDVKM. CDR3 length: 16 amino acids. Trimming removed 4 bases from V and 6 bases from J, with 19 bases in between. The CDR3 protein is CASSYLRGQRGQPQHF. CDR3 in DNA: TGTGCCAGCAGTTATCTCAGGGGCCAGCGGGGTCAGCCCCAGCATTTT.

The chain is built from TRBV5-1 and TRBJ1-1; D ambiguous. CDR1 and CDR2 from the germline V gene are SGHRS and YFSETQ. The V end was cut by 1 base, the J end by 4 bases, with 11 bases between. This CDR3 has 14 amino acids. The CDR3 nucleotides read TGCGCCAGCAGCTTGTTCGGGGTCGGCACTGAAGCTTTCTTT. Protein: CASSLFGVGTEAFF.

The CDR3 is CASSQGSAQPQHF. The CDR3 nucleotides read TGTGCCAGCTCCCAGGGTTCCGCTCAGCCCCAGCATTTT. This chain links TRBV7-2 with TRBJ1-5; TRBD1 might be the D (5 bases). V lost 8 bases and J lost 6, with 14 bases in between. The CDR3 contains 13 residues. Germline V CDR1 and CDR2: SGHTA, FQGNSA.

V usage is TRBV27 and J usage is TRBJ2-3; D possibly corresponds to TRBD1 (6 bases). The CDR3 spans 14 residues. Germline CDR1 and CDR2: MNHEY and SMNVEV (reference sequence). Trimming stripped 8 bases from V and 2 bases from J, with 14 bases between. In nucleotides, the CDR3 is TGTGCCAGCGAGAGAGGGGGAAACACAGATACGCAGTATTTT. This encodes CASERGGNTDTQYF.

The chain links TRBV27 to TRBJ1-6; D remains unclear. Trimming shortened V by 6 bases and J by 0 bases, and 12 bases separated the two germline ends. Germline V lookup: CDR1 MNHEY, CDR2 SMNVEV (reference sequence). The CDR3 is made up of 16 amino acids. CDR3 protein: CASSFWQSSYNSPLHF. The CDR3 DNA sequence: TGTGCCAGCAGCTTCTGGCAGAGCTCCTATAATTCACCCCTCCACTTT.

This clone has a single count. This chain links TRBV10-3 with TRBJ2-3, with 14 bases lining up with TRBD2. Germline loops: CDR1 ENHRY, CDR2 SYGVKD. The CDR3 runs 17 residues. Trimming cost V 2 bases and J 5 bases; bases outside gene matches: 6. DNA for the CDR3: TGTGCCATCAGTGAGCCCGGGACTAGCGGGGGAAAAGATACGCAGTATTTT. Its protein is CAISEPGTSGGKDTQYF.

This sequence joins TRBV4-2 and TRBJ1-4; no clear D gene. V lost 4 bases, J lost 0 bases, and 15 bases lay in between. Germline lookup yields CDR1 LGHNA and CDR2 YNFKEQ. The CDR3 is 17 amino acids. The DNA of the CDR3 is TGTGCCAGCAGCCCCATAGACTGGGCAGCAACTAATGAAAAACTGTTTTTT. This translates into CASSPIDWAATNEKLFF.

The chain combines TRBV27 with TRBJ2-2; weak D call: TRBD2 (6 bases). V was shortened by 6 bases and J by 4 bases, with 12 bases between the two germline ends. This CDR3 has 14 residues. Germline lookup yields CDR1 MNHEY and CDR2 SMNVEV (reference sequence). The CDR3 sequence: CASRWGGSTGELFF. The CDR3 DNA reads TGTGCCAGCAGGTGGGGAGGTAGCACCGGGGAGCTGTTTTTT.

V is TRBV27 and J is TRBJ2-4; TRBD2 aligns across 15 bases. CDR1 and CDR2 (germline): MNHEY, SMNVEV (reference sequence). The CDR3 is 16 amino acids. Trimming cost V 9 bases and J 5 bases; bases outside gene matches: 8. CDR3 nucleotides: TGTGCCAGTCCCGGACTAGCGGGGGGGCAGCAAAACATTCAGTACTTC. It codes for CASPGLAGGQQNIQYF.

This clone occurred a few times. The rearrangement links TRBV3-1 (or the pseudogene TRBV3-2) to TRBJ2-3; 9 bases map to TRBD2. The CDR3 loop spans 17 amino acids. The V gene end was trimmed by 4 bases and the J gene end by 6 bases; junction bases not matched to a gene: 14. Germline V gene sequence: CDR1 LGHDT, CDR2 YNNKEL (reference sequence). CDR3 region: CASSLPSRGGALDTQYF. CDR3 nucleotides: TGTGCCAGCAGCCTCCCCTCGCGCGGGGGGGCTTTGGATACGCAGTATTTT.

This sequence joins TRBV7-9 and TRBJ1-5; the D is unclear. The CDR3 is 14 amino acids. Trimming took off 4 bases at V and 4 bases at J, with 11 bases between the two ends. The germline V gene has CDR1 SEHNR and CDR2 FQNEAQ (reference sequence). The CDR3 spells CASSSTGINQPQHF. The CDR3 bases are TGTGCCAGCAGCTCGACCGGGATAAATCAGCCCCAGCATTTT.

The rearrangement uses TRBV19 and TRBJ1-2; TRBD1 might be the D (6 bases). The CDR3 runs 14 residues. Germline V gene sequence: CDR1 LNHDA, CDR2 SQIVND (reference sequence). Trimming stripped 1 base from V and 4 bases from J, with 10 bases between. The CDR3 here is CASSIVGDTYGYTF. CDR3 nucleotide sequence: TGTGCCAGTAGTATAGTAGGGGACACCTATGGCTACACCTTC.

The gene calls are TRBV7-9 and TRBJ2-2; possible D gene TRBD2, 6 bases. Looked up from germline, CDR1 is SEHNR and CDR2 is FQNEAQ (reference sequence). The V end was cut by 1 base, the J end by 3 bases, with 12 bases between. The CDR3 totals 16 residues. CDR3 region: CASSLGRDPDTGELFF. CDR3 DNA sequence: TGTGCCAGCAGCTTAGGGCGGGACCCGGACACCGGGGAGCTGTTTTTT.